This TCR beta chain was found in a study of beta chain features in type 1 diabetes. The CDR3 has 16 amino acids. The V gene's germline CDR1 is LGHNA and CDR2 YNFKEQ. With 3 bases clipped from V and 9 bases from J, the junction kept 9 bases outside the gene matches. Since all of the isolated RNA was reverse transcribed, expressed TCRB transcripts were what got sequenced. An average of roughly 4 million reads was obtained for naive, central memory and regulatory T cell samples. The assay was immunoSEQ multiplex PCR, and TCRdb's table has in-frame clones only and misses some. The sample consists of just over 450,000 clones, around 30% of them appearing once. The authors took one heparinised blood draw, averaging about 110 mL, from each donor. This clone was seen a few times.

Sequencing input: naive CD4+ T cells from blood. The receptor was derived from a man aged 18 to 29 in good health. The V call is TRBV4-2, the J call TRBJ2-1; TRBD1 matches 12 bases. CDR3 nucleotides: TGTGCCAGCAGCCAGGCCGGGACAGGGGGCCTGGGTGAGCAGTTCTTC. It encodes CASSQAGTGGLGEQFF.